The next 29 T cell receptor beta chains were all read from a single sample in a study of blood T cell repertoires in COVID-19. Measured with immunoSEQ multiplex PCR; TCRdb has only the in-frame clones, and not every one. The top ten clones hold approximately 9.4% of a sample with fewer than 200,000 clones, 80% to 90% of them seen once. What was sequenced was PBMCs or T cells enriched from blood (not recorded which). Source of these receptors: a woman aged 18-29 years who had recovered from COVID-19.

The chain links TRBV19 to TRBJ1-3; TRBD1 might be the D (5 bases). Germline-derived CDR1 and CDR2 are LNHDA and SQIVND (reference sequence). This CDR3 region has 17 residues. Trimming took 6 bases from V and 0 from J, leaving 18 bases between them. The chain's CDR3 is CASSPPGGVISGNTIYF. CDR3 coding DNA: TGTGCCAGTAGCCCCCCGGGGGGGGTGATCTCTGGAAACACCATATATTTT.

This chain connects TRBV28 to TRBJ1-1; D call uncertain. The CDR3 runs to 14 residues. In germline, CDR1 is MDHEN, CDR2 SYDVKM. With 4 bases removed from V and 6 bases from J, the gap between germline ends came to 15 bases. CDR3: CASSSSYQQAEAFF. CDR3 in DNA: TGTGCCAGCAGTTCCTCTTATCAACAAGCTGAAGCTTTCTTT.

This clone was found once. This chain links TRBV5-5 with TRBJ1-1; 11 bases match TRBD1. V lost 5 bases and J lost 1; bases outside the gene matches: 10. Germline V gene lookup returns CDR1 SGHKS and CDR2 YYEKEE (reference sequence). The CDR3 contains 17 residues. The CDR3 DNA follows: TGTGCCAGCAGTCCTGGACAGGGGGCTTTACCGAACACTGAAGCTTTCTTT. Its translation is CASSPGQGALPNTEAFF.

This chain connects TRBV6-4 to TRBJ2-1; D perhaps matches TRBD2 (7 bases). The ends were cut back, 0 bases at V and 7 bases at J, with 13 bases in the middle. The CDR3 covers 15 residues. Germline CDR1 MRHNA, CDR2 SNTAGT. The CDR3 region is CASSDSGGGENEQFF. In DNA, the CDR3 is TGTGCCAGCAGTGACTCAGGGGGGGGCGAGAATGAGCAGTTCTTC.

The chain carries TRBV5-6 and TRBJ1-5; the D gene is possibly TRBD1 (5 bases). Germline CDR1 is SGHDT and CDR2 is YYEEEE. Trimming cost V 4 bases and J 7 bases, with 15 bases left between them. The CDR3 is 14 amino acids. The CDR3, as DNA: TGTGCCAGCAGCCCATGGACATCCAGCCAGCCCCAGCATTTT. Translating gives CASSPWTSSQPQHF.

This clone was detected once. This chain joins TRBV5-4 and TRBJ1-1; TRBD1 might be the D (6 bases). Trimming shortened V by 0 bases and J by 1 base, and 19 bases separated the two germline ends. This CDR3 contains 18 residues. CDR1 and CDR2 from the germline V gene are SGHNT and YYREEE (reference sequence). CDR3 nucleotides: TGTGCCAGCAGCTTGGGACCCATTCTACAGGGTGGGAACACTGAAGCTTTCTTT. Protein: CASSLGPILQGGNTEAFF.

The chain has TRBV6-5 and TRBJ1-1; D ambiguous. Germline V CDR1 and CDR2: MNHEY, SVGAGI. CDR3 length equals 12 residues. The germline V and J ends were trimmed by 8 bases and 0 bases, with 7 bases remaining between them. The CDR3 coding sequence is TGTGCCAGCTACAGCATGAACACTGAAGCTTTCTTT. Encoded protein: CASYSMNTEAFF.

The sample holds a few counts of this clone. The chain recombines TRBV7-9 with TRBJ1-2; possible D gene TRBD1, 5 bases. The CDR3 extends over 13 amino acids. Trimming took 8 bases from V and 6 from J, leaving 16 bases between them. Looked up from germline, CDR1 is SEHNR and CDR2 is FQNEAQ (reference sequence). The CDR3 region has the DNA TGTGCCAGCGCCAAACAGGAGGGAAATGGCTACACCTTC. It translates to CASAKQEGNGYTF.

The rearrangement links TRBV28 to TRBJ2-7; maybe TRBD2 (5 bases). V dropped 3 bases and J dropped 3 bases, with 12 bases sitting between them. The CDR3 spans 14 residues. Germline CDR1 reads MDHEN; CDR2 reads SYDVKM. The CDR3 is CASSFRGTGYEQYF. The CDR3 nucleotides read TGTGCCAGCAGTTTTCGGGGTACGGGCTACGAGCAGTACTTC.

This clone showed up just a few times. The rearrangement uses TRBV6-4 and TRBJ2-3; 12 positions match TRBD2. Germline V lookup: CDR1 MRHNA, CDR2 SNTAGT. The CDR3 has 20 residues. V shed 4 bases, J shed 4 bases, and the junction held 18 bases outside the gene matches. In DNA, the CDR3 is TGTGCCAGCAGTGTAAAGGGTAGGATTCTAGCGGGAGGGCGGGCAGATACGCAGTATTTT. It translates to CASSVKGRILAGGRADTQYF.

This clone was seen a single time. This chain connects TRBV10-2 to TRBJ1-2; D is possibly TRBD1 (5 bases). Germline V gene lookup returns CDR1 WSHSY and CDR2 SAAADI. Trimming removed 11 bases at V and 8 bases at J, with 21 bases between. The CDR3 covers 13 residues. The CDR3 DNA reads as TGCGCCCGCGGGGGGGGAGGGGTGGAAGGCTACACCTTC. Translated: CARGGGGVEGYTF.

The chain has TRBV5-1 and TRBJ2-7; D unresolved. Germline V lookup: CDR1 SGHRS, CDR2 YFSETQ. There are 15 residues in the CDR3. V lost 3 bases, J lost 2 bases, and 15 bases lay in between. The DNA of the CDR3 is TGCGCCAGCAGCTCGAGAGGCCAGTCTACCTACGAGCAGTACTTC. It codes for CASSSRGQSTYEQYF.

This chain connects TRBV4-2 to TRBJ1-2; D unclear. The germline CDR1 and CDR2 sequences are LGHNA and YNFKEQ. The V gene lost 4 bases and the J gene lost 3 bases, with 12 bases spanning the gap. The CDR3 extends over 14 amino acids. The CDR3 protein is CASSPIGGDYGYTF. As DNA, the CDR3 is TGTGCCAGCAGCCCGATAGGCGGAGACTATGGCTACACCTTC.

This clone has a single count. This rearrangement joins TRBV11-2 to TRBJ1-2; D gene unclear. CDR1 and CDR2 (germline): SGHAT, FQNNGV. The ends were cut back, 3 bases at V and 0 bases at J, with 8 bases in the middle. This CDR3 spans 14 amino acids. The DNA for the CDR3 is TGTGCCAGCAGCTTTAGAGAAGCTAACTATGGCTACACCTTC. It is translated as CASSFREANYGYTF.

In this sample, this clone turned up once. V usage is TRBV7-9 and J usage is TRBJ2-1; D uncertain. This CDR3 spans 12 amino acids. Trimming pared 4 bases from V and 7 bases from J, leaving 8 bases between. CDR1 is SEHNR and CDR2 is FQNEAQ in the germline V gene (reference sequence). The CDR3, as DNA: TGTGCCAGCAGCTCACTCGGGAATGAGCAGTTCTTC. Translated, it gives CASSSLGNEQFF.

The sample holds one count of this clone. The CDR3 region is CASTGTSGTPSEQFF. CDR3 in DNA: TGTGCCAGCACAGGAACTAGCGGGACTCCGAGTGAGCAGTTCTTC. V gene TRBV7-9 combines with J gene TRBJ2-1; 10 bases fit TRBD2. CDR3 size: 15 residues. Trimming cost V 7 bases and J 9 bases; bases outside gene matches: 12. Germline V gene lookup returns CDR1 SEHNR and CDR2 FQNEAQ (reference sequence).

Here the CDR3 reads CASSEAGEGDEQFF. The CDR3 DNA sequence: TGTGCCAGCAGTGAAGCGGGGGAAGGCGATGAGCAGTTCTTC. The V and J genes are TRBV6-4 and TRBJ2-1; 8 bases are a match to TRBD2. This CDR3 comprises 14 residues. Trimming cost V 3 bases and J 8 bases; bases outside gene matches: 6. Germline CDR1 reads MRHNA; CDR2 reads SNTAGT.

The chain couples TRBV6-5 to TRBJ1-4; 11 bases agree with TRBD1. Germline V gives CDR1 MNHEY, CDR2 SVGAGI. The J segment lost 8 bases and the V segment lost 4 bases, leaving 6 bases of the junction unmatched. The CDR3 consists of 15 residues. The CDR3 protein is CASSWSGTGGEKLFF. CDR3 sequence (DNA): TGTGCCAGCAGTTGGTCCGGGACAGGGGGAGAAAAACTGTTTTTT.

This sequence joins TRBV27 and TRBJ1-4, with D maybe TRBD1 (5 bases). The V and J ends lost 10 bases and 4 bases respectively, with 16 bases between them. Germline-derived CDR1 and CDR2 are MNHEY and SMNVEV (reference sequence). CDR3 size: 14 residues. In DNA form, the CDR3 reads TGTGCCACCCGTCAGGGCATTGGTAATGAAAAACTGTTTTTT. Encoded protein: CATRQGIGNEKLFF.

CDR3 region: CASSLGLALSSYEQYF. CDR3 in DNA: TGTGCCAGCAGCCTTGGACTAGCCCTAAGCTCCTACGAGCAGTACTTC. This rearrangement joins TRBV7-2 to TRBJ2-7; 8 nucleotides align to TRBD2. Germline CDR1 reads SGHTA; CDR2 reads FQGNSA. After removal of 5 bases from V and 0 bases from J, the junction contained 9 bases not matched to a gene. The CDR3 runs 16 residues.

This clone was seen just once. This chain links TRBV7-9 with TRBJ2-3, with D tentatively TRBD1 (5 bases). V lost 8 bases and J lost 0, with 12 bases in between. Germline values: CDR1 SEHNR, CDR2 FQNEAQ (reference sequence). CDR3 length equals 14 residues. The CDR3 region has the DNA TGTGCCAGCCTGGGGCCAATTAGCACAGATACGCAGTATTTT. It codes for CASLGPISTDTQYF.

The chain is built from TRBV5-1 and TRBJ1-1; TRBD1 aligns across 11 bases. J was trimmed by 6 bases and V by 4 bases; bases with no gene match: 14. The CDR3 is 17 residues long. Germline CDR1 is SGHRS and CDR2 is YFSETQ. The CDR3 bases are TGCGCCAGCAGCCTACAGCGGACAGGGGGCATCTACGCTGAAGCTTTCTTT. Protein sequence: CASSLQRTGGIYAEAFF.

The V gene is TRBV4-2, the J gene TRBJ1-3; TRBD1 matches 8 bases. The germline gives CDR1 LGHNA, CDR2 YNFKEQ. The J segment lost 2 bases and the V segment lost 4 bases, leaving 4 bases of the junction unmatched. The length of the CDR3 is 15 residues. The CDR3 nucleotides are TGTGCCAGCAGCCGCGGACAGGGCCCTGGAAACACCATATATTTT. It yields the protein CASSRGQGPGNTIYF.

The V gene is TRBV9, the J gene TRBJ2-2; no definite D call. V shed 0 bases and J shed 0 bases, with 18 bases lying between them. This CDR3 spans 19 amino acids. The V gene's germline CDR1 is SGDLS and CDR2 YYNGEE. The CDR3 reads CASSVELTSVTSNTGELFF. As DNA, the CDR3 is TGTGCCAGCAGCGTAGAATTGACTTCCGTTACTTCGAACACCGGGGAGCTGTTTTTT.

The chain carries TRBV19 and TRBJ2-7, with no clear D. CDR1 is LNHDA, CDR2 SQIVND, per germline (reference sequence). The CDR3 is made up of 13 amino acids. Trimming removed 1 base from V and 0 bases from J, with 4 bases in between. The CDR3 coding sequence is TGTGCCAGTAGTATAGGAGCCTCCTACGAGCAGTACTTC. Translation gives CASSIGASYEQYF.

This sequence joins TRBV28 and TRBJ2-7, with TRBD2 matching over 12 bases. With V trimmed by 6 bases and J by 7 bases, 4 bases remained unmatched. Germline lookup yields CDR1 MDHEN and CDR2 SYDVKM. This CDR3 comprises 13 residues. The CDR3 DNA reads TGTGCCAGCAGGACTAGCGGGAGTGTAGAGCAGTACTTC. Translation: CASRTSGSVEQYF. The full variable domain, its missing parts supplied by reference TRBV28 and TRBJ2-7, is DVKVTQSSRYLVKRTGEKVFLECVQDMDHENMFWYRQDPGLGLRLIYFSYDVKMKEKGDIPEGYSVSREKKERFSLILESASTNQTSMYLCASRTSGSVEQYFGPGTRLTVT.

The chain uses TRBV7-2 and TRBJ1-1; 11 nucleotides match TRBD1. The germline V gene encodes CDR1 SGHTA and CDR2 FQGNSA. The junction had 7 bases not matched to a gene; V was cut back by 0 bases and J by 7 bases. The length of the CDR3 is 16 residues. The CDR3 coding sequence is TGTGCCAGCAGCTTAGCGAGGACAGGGGGCACCCATGAAGCTTTCTTT. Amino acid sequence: CASSLARTGGTHEAFF.

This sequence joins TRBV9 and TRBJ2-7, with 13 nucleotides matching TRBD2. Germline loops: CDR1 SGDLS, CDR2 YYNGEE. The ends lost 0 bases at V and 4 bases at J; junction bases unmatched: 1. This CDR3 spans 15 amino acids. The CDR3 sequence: CASSVGLAGGYEQYF. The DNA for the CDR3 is TGTGCCAGCAGCGTAGGACTAGCGGGAGGTTACGAGCAGTACTTC. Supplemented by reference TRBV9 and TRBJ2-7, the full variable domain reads DSGVTQTPKHLITATGQRVTLRCSPRSGDLSVYWYQQSLDQGLQFLIQYYNGEERAKGNILERFSAQQFPDLHSELNLSSLELGDSALYFCASSVGLAGGYEQYFGPGTRLTVT.

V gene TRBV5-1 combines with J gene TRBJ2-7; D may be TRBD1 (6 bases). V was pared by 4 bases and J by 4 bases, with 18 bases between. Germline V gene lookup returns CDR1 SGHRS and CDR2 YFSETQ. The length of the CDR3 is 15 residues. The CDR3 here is CASSRGQGSIYEQYF. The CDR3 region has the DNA TGCGCCAGCAGCCGCGGGCAGGGGTCAATTTACGAGCAGTACTTC.